This TCR beta chain was captured in a study of T cells in Graves' hyperthyroidism and ophthalmopathy. RNA transcripts gave rise to amplified TCR beta CDR3 regions. Primed by the HTBI set, a first-round RT-PCR was run on the TCR CDR3. A single record per CDR3 protein comes from TCRdb applying MiXCR to the multiplex PCR reads. Altogether 700,000 or so distinct CDR3 sequences are present, around 13% being singletons, with the ten largest covering around an eighth. The sample holds a few counts of this clonotype. Germline V CDR1 and CDR2: LNHNV, YYDKDF (reference sequence). Trimming pared 0 bases from V and 4 bases from J, leaving 18 bases between. The CDR3 totals 18 residues. Lactation, pregnancy, other autoimmune disease or uncontrolled infection led to exclusion of patients.

Sequenced input: blood. The sequence was collected from a woman between 50 and 59 years old with Graves' ophthalmopathy. V is TRBV15 and J is TRBJ2-2; possible D gene TRBD1, 5 bases. This CDR3 reads CATSRDGAGPKGTGELFF. DNA for the CDR3: TGTGCCACCAGCAGAGATGGGGCAGGGCCGAAGGGCACCGGGGAGCTGTTTTTT.